One TCR beta chain is described in this entry. Profiled with immunoSEQ multiplex PCR; TCRdb holds only in-frame clones, not every one. The table includes about 100,000 clones, 80% to 90% detected once. Blood got drawn at baseline, again on cycle 4 day 1, and then on cycle 7 day 1. This specimen belongs to a study of OX40 agonist ivuxolimab in advanced cancers. Study overall: Previous treatment with anti-PD-1, anti-PD-L1 or anti-CTLA-4 therapy was allowed; more than 35% had received some.

The sequence was collected from an adult with an advanced solid tumor such as melanoma, head and neck, liver or kidney cancer. The source was CD4+ or CD8+ T cells sorted from blood, collected in a trial of the OX40 agonist ivuxolimab.

The CDR3 nucleotides read TGTGCCAGCAGCTTAGAACGGACTCCCAAAAACATTCAGTACTTC. It specifies CASSLERTPKNIQYF. The rearrangement joins TRBV7-2 to TRBJ2-4, with a weak D call TRBD2 (5 bases). V shed 1 base and J shed 2 bases, with 9 bases lying between them. The CDR3 covers 15 residues. In germline, CDR1 is SGHTA, CDR2 FQGNSA.